Below, 25 T cell receptor beta chains from the same sample are listed, as sequenced in a study of blood T cell repertoires in COVID-19. Measured with immunoSEQ multiplex PCR; TCRdb has only the in-frame clones, and not every one. The sample shows roughly 230,000 clones, roughly 89% of them seen only once. The sequenced material came from PBMCs or T cells enriched from blood (not recorded which). The origin of the receptors is a woman in her 30s with acute COVID-19.

The chain joins TRBV2 to TRBJ1-3; D not resolved. Trimming removed 7 bases from V and 3 bases from J, with 10 bases in between. Germline loops: CDR1 SNHLY, CDR2 FYNNEI. CDR3 length: 13 amino acids. The CDR3 loop reads CASNIDYGNTIYF. CDR3 bases: TGTGCCAGCAATATTGACTATGGAAACACCATATATTTT.

V gene TRBV30 combines with J gene TRBJ1-6; possibly TRBD1 for D (5 bases). Trimming cost V 1 base and J 14 bases, with 9 bases left between them. CDR1 and CDR2 (germline): GTSNPN, SVGIG (reference sequence). CDR3 length: 11 amino acids. Here the CDR3 reads CAWSARGTLHF. CDR3 nucleotide sequence: TGTGCCTGGAGTGCTAGGGGCACCCTCCACTTT.

The rearrangement links TRBV4-1 to TRBJ2-7; 7 nucleotides align to TRBD2. V lost 4 bases to trimming and J lost 4 bases; unmatched junction nucleotides: 10. This CDR3 contains 15 residues. Germline V lookup: CDR1 MGHRA, CDR2 YSYEKL. The CDR3 region is CASSPEGLAVYEQYF. In nucleotides, the CDR3 is TGCGCCAGCAGCCCGGAAGGGCTAGCGGTTTACGAGCAGTACTTC.

Remarks on this clone: This CDR3 is also generated by other DNA sequences in the sample. The V call is TRBV6-4, the J call TRBJ2-3, with D maybe TRBD2 (7 bases). CDR1 MRHNA and CDR2 SNTAGT come from the germline V gene. The V gene lost 2 bases and the J gene lost 0 bases, with 9 bases spanning the gap. CDR3 length equals 15 residues. Here the CDR3 DNA reads TGTGCCAGCAGTGACGGGGGGGCTAGCACAGATACGCAGTATTTT. Amino acid sequence: CASSDGGASTDTQYF.

J is TRBJ1-1 and V is TRBV7-9; perhaps TRBD1 as D (5 bases). Germline lookup yields CDR1 SEHNR and CDR2 FQNEAQ (reference sequence). V was pared by 5 bases and J by 0 bases, with 10 bases between. The CDR3 is 14 residues long. The CDR3 is CASSPGVLNTEAFF. CDR3 in DNA: TGTGCCAGCAGCCCGGGGGTACTGAACACTGAAGCTTTCTTT.

The chain carries TRBV5-5 and TRBJ1-4; possible D gene TRBD1, 6 bases. In germline, CDR1 is SGHKS, CDR2 YYEKEE (reference sequence). Trimming removed 5 bases at V and 2 bases at J, with 13 bases between. The CDR3 totals 15 residues. This CDR3 is CASRSDRSTNEKLFF. The CDR3 DNA sequence: TGTGCCAGCAGGTCCGACAGGTCTACTAATGAAAAACTGTTTTTT.

This clone was counted only a few times. The chain uses TRBV28 and TRBJ2-7; TRBD2 matches at 7 bases. The V and J ends lost 4 bases and 4 bases, in that order; junction bases with no gene match: 7. The germline gives CDR1 MDHEN, CDR2 SYDVKM. The CDR3 extends over 14 amino acids. Here the CDR3 DNA reads TGTGCCAGCAGTTCGTCGTGGGGGGGGTACGAGCAGTACTTC. Translation: CASSSSWGGYEQYF.

This clone was counted a few times. This chain joins TRBV5-6 and TRBJ2-1, with D maybe TRBD2 (5 bases). The CDR3 is made up of 11 amino acids. With 0 bases removed from V and 11 bases from J, the gap between germline ends came to 6 bases. Germline V gene lookup returns CDR1 SGHDT and CDR2 YYEEEE. CDR3 sequence (DNA): TGTGCCAGCAGCTTGGCGGGGAAGCAGTTCTTC. Translating it yields CASSLAGKQFF.

The chain uses TRBV30 and TRBJ2-7; D might be TRBD2 (6 bases). This CDR3 is 12 amino acids long. Looked up from germline, CDR1 is GTSNPN and CDR2 is SVGIG (reference sequence). Between the trimmed V and J ends, which lost 7 bases and 5 bases, there was a span of 15 bases. The CDR3 DNA reads as TGTGCCTCGGGCGGAGGAGGGGACGAGCAGTACTTC. Translated: CASGGGGDEQYF.

The V gene is TRBV7-2, the J gene TRBJ1-4, with D unresolved. Trimming left V 7 bases short and J 7 bases short, with 13 bases between. The CDR3 length is 13 residues. The V gene's germline CDR1 is SGHTA and CDR2 FQGNSA. CDR3 in amino acids: CASNADGSEKLFF. In DNA, the CDR3 is TGTGCCAGCAACGCCGACGGGAGTGAAAAACTGTTTTTT.

The V call is TRBV7-3, the J call TRBJ2-2, with 8 bases matching TRBD2. The germline gives CDR1 SGHTA, CDR2 FQGTGA. J was trimmed by 2 bases and V by 5 bases; bases with no gene match: 10. This CDR3 has 17 amino acids. CDR3 protein: CASSPHIAGGNTGELFF. The CDR3, as DNA: TGTGCCAGCAGCCCGCATATTGCGGGGGGCAACACCGGGGAGCTGTTTTTT.

The V gene is TRBV29-1, the J gene TRBJ1-2; the D gene is possibly TRBD1 (5 bases). Germline V gene lookup returns CDR1 SQVTM and CDR2 ANQGSEA. V shed 6 bases and J shed 8 bases, with 10 bases lying between them. CDR3 size: 10 residues. Here the CDR3 DNA reads TGCAGCGTAAAACGACAGGGCTACACCTTC. This sequence encodes CSVKRQGYTF.

This chain uses TRBV28 with TRBJ2-2; possible D gene TRBD1, 6 bases. Germline V gene sequence: CDR1 MDHEN, CDR2 SYDVKM. Trimming took 5 bases from V and 6 from J, leaving 16 bases between them. This CDR3 spans 15 amino acids. The CDR3 DNA sequence: TGTGCCAGCAGTCCCTCCCAGGGGTTCGCCGGGGAGCTGTTTTTT. Translated: CASSPSQGFAGELFF.

The V and J genes are TRBV28 and TRBJ1-6; D remains ambiguous. Germline CDR1 MDHEN, CDR2 SYDVKM. The CDR3 loop spans 11 amino acids. V dropped 3 bases and J dropped 10 bases, with 4 bases sitting between them. As DNA, the CDR3 is TGTGCCAGCAGTTTCGGGTCACCCCTCCACTTT. Translating it yields CASSFGSPLHF.

The rearrangement joins TRBV7-3 to TRBJ1-1; 8 nucleotides agree with TRBD1. The CDR3 length is 16 residues. Trimming took 5 bases from V and 5 from J; bases not matched to a gene: 13. The germline gives CDR1 SGHTA, CDR2 FQGTGA. The CDR3: CASSDRGGMGVTEAFF. CDR3 sequence (DNA): TGTGCCAGCAGCGACAGGGGAGGGATGGGAGTTACTGAAGCTTTCTTT.

V is TRBV30 and J is TRBJ1-5; D remains ambiguous. The V and J ends lost 4 bases and 3 bases respectively, with 7 bases between them. The CDR3 consists of 12 residues. CDR1 and CDR2 (germline): GTSNPN, SVGIG (reference sequence). Written as DNA, the CDR3 is TGTGCCTGGACAGTTGACAATCAGCCCCAGCATTTT. Its protein is CAWTVDNQPQHF.

The gene calls are TRBV7-6 and TRBJ2-7; the match to TRBD2 covers 9 bases. There are 14 residues in the CDR3. J lost 7 bases, V lost 5 bases, and 9 bases had no gene match. The germline V gene encodes CDR1 SGHVS and CDR2 FNYEAQ. CDR3 sequence reads: CASSPRRGGGEQYF. The CDR3 nucleotides read TGTGCCAGCAGCCCTCGGCGGGGGGGTGGGGAGCAGTACTTC.

The chain uses TRBV24-1 and TRBJ1-2; a weak D match, TRBD1 (5 bases). V shed 1 base and J shed 4 bases, with 21 bases lying between them. The CDR3 length is 18 residues. CDR1 and CDR2 from the germline V gene are KGHDR and SFDVKD. CDR3 sequence (DNA): TGTGCCACCAGTGATTTCTGGCAGTTAGGGGCGATTCCCTATGGCTACACCTTC. Translation: CATSDFWQLGAIPYGYTF.

V is TRBV7-2 and J is TRBJ2-7, with D possibly matching TRBD2 (6 bases). The V and J ends lost 4 bases and 5 bases respectively, with 18 bases between them. The CDR3 totals 15 residues. The V gene's germline CDR1 is SGHTA and CDR2 FQGNSA. CDR3 sequence (DNA): TGTGCCAGCAGCTCCCGGGACTCCTCGACCCACGAGCAGTACTTC. It codes for CASSSRDSSTHEQYF.

CDR3 protein: CASSSPVPGGQPQHF. The CDR3 DNA is TGTGCCAGCAGCTCCCCAGTCCCCGGCGGTCAGCCCCAGCATTTT. V usage is TRBV7-8 and J usage is TRBJ1-5; D is unclear. The germline V gene has CDR1 SGHVS and CDR2 FQNEAQ. V gave up 4 bases and J gave up 6 bases, with 16 bases separating them. This CDR3 is built from 15 residues.

V usage is TRBV18 and J usage is TRBJ2-7; 7 bases fit TRBD2. Trimming cost V 3 bases and J 0 bases; bases outside gene matches: 5. The CDR3 extends over 15 amino acids. CDR1 and CDR2 from the germline V gene are KGHSH and LQKENI. The chain's CDR3 is CASSPELAASYEQYF. DNA of the CDR3: TGTGCCAGCTCACCGGAGCTAGCGGCCTCCTACGAGCAGTACTTC.

The rearrangement links TRBV6-5 to TRBJ1-6; 7 nucleotides match TRBD1. Trimming took 7 bases from V and 5 from J; bases not matched to a gene: 8. The CDR3 sequence is 15 residues long. Per germline, CDR1 MNHEY and CDR2 SVGAGI. The CDR3 loop is CASTPTGSDNSPLHF. CDR3 in DNA: TGTGCCAGCACCCCGACAGGGTCGGATAATTCACCCCTCCACTTT.

This chain links TRBV27 with TRBJ1-5, with TRBD1 identical over 7 bases. After removal of 6 bases from V and 0 bases from J, the junction contained 5 bases not matched to a gene. Germline CDR1 MNHEY, CDR2 SMNVEV (reference sequence). CDR3 size: 15 residues. CDR3 residues: CASRTGSDSNQPQHF. CDR3 nucleotides: TGTGCCAGCAGGACAGGGTCGGATAGCAATCAGCCCCAGCATTTT.

The rearrangement joins TRBV9 to TRBJ1-1; possible D gene TRBD1, 5 bases. Trimming pared 0 bases from V and 3 bases from J, leaving 12 bases between. The germline gives CDR1 SGDLS, CDR2 YYNGEE. The CDR3 consists of 15 residues. DNA for the CDR3: TGTGCCAGCAGCGTAGATTGGGGGGGTCACACTGAAGCTTTCTTT. Translating it yields CASSVDWGGHTEAFF.

The V gene is TRBV29-1, the J gene TRBJ2-1; D is ambiguous. Germline lookup yields CDR1 SQVTM and CDR2 ANQGSEA. CDR3 length: 12 amino acids. V was clipped by 3 bases and J by 7 bases, with 10 bases between them. CDR3 DNA sequence: TGCAGCGTTGATTCACAGCTAAATGAGCAGTTCTTC. Residues: CSVDSQLNEQFF.